This T cell receptor beta chain was observed in a study of molecular identifiers for immune sequencing clone quantification. Previously described methods with listed TCR primers produced the bulk TCR libraries. TCRdb redid the calling of the PCR reads with MiXCR, one entry per CDR3 protein. The sample contains over 600,000 distinct CDR3 sequences, 15% to 20% of which appear only once. This clonotype was counted a few times. The junction differs from germline at one of its ends, possibly a read error. Sequencing input: naive CD8+ T cells from blood, with Jurkat cell RNA spiked in. Subset noted: FACS-sorted CD8+CD4-CCR7+CD45RA+ naive T cells. The receptor was derived from a human donor in good health. Some libraries in this study had Jurkat cell RNA spiked in.

The CDR3 here is CVSENGRNQPQHF. The CDR3 nucleotides are TGTGTCAGCGAAAATGGGCGCAATCAGCCCCAGCATTTT. The chain employs TRBV6-2 or TRBV6-3 and TRBJ1-5; no firm D call. There are 13 residues in the CDR3. Germline V gene sequence: CDR1 MNHEY, CDR2 SVGEGT.